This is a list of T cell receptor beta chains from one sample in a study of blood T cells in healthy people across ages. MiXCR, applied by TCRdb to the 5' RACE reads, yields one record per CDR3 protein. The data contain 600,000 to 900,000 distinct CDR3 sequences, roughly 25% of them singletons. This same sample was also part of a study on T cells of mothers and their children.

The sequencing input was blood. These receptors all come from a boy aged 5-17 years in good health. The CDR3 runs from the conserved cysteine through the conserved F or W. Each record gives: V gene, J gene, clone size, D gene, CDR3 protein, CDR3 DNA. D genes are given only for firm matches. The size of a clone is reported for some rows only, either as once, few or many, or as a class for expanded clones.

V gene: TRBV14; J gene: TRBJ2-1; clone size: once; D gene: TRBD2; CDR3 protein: CASSKGTSGNEQFF; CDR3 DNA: TGTGCCAGCAGCAAGGGGACTAGCGGAAATGAGCAGTTCTTC
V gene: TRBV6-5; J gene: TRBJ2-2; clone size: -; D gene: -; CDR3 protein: CASSYGFTGELFF; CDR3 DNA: TGTGCCAGCAGTTATGGATTCACCGGGGAGCTGTTTTTT
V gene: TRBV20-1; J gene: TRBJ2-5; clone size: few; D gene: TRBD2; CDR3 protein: CSARDSKRGGQETQYF; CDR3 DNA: TGCAGTGCTAGAGATTCCAAGCGGGGGGGCCAGGAGACCCAGTACTTC
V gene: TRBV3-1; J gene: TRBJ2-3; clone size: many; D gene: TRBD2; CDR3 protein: CASSPVGIRAGGMADTQYF; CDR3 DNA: TGTGCCAGCAGCCCAGTGGGTATACGAGCGGGGGGAATGGCAGATACGCAGTATTTT
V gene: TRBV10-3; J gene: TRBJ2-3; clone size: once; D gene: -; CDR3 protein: CAIALGTGGTDTQYF; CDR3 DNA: TGTGCCATCGCTTTGGGGACTGGGGGCACAGATACGCAGTATTTT
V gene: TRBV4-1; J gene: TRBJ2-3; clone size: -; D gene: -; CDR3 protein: CASSQYLPPGRDTQYF; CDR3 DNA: TGCGCCAGCAGCCAGTACCTGCCCCCAGGGAGAGATACGCAGTATTTT
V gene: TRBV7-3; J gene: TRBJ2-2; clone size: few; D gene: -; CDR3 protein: CASSLRGIQAGELFF; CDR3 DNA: TGTGCCAGCAGCTTAAGGGGGATTCAGGCCGGGGAGCTGTTTTTT
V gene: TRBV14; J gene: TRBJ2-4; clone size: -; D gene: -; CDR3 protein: CASSPGTKSGTKNIQYF; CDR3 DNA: TGTGCCAGCAGCCCCGGGACAAAGTCCGGAACCAAAAACATTCAGTACTTC
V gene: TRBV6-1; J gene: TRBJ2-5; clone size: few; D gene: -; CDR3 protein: CASSDFPGTVRFF; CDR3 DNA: TGCGCCAGCAGTGACTTTCCCGGGACTGTCAGGTTCTTC
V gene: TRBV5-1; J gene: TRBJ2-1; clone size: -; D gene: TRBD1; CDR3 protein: CASSLAEGTETLF; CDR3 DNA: TGCGCCAGCAGCTTGGCGGAAGGGACAGAGACCCTATTC
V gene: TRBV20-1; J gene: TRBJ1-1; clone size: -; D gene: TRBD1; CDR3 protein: CSALRGQGNTEAFF; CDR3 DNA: TGCAGTGCTTTGCGTGGACAGGGTAACACTGAAGCTTTCTTT
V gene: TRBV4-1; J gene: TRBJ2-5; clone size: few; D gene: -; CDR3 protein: CASSGPYQETQYF; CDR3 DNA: TGCGCCAGCAGCGGTCCCTACCAAGAGACCCAGTACTTC
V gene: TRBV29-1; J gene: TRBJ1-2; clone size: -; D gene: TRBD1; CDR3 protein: CSVDGAGGPLRGYTF; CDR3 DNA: TGCAGCGTTGATGGGGCAGGGGGGCCCTTAAGGGGCTACACCTTC
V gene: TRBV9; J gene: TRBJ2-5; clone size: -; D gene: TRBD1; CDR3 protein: CASSPRDRDKETQYF; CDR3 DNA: TGTGCCAGCAGCCCGAGAGACAGGGACAAAGAGACCCAGTACTTC
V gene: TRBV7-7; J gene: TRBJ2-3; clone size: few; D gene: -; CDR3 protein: CASSLVLGDTDTQYF; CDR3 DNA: TGTGCCAGCAGCTTAGTATTAGGGGATACAGATACGCAGTATTTT
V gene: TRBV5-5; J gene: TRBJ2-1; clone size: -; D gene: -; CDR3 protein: CASSLAPPRPYNEQFF; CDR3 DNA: TGTGCCAGCAGCTTGGCCCCGCCCAGGCCCTACAATGAGCAGTTCTTC
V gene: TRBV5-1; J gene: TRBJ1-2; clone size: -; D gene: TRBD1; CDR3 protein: CASSLDGQGSRGYTF; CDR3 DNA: TGCGCCAGCAGCTTGGACGGACAGGGGTCGAGGGGCTACACCTTC
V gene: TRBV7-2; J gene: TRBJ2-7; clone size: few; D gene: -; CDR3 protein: CASSSAPPGRTTPYEQYF; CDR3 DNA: TGTGCCAGCAGCTCAGCCCCCCCCGGACGGACGACCCCCTACGAGCAGTACTTC
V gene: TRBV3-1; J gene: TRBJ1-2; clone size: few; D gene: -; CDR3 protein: CANSQGAGGYTF; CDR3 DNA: TGTGCCAACAGCCAAGGCGCCGGGGGCTACACCTTC
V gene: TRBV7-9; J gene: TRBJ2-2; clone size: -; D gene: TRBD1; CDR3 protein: CASSPTGGVDTGELFF; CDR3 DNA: TGTGCCAGCAGCCCGACAGGGGGGGTTGACACCGGGGAGCTGTTTTTT
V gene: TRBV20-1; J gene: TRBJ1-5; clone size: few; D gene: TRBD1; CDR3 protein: CSARDPGQGGNQPQHF; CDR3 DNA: TGCAGCGCTAGAGATCCTGGACAGGGTGGCAATCAGCCCCAGCATTTT
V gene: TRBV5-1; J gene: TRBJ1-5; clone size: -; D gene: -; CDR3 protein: CASSLIWDSINQPQHF; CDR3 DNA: TGCGCCAGCAGCTTGATCTGGGACTCCATAAATCAGCCCCAGCATTTT
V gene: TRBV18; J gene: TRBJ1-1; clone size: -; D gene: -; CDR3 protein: CASSPRQRSPEAFF; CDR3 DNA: TGTGCCAGCTCACCACGACAGCGCTCCCCTGAAGCTTTCTTT
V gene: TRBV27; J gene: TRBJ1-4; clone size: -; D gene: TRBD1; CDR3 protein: CASSGQANEKLFF; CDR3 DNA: TGTGCCAGCAGCGGACAGGCTAATGAAAAACTGTTTTTT